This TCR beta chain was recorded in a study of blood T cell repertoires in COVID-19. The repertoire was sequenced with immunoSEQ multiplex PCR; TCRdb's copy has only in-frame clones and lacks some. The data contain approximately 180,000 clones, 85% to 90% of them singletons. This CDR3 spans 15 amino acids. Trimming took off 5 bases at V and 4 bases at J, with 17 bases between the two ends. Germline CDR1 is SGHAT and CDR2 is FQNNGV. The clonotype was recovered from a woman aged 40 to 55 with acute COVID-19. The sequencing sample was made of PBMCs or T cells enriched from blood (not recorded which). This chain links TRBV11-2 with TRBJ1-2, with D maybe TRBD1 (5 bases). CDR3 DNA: TGTGCCAGCAGCGATAAGGGTTCTGGGGCCTATGGCTACACCTTC. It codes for CASSDKGSGAYGYTF.